A selection of T cell receptor beta chains follows, all from one sample in a study of circulating tumor DNA in untreated peripheral T-cell lymphoma. This table comes from immunoSEQ multiplex PCR, and its TCRdb copy is limited to in-frame clones, with some not included. The sample carries about 6,600 clones, approximately 62% recorded once. The sample taken for sequencing was tumor tissue. These receptors all come from a human donor with peripheral T-cell lymphoma. Each CDR3 is given with its conserved first and last residue. A D gene is named only where the DNA matches it firmly. Only part of the rows carry a size: once, few, many, or a class if the clone is expanded.

>.|TRBV6-8|TRBJ2-3|.
TGTGCCAGCAGTTACTCCGAGCGGCACACAGATACGCAGTATTTT
CASSYSERHTDTQYF
>.|TRBV14|TRBJ2-7|.
TGTGCCAGCAGCCAAGGTGGGCTAGCGCACCCCTACGAGCAGTACTTC
CASSQGGLAHPYEQYF
>.|TRBV1|TRBJ2-7|few
TGCGCCAGCAGCCAAGGACGGTTCGGAGTGTACGAGCAGTACTTC
CASSQGRFGVYEQYF
>.|TRBV1|TRBJ1-4|.
TGCGCCAGCAGCCAAGACACGGACGTCCAAAAACTGTTTTTT
CASSQDTDVQKLFF
>TRBD1|TRBV4-1|TRBJ1-2|.
TGCGCCAGCAGCCCCAGGACAGGGGATGGCTATGGCTACATCTTC
CASSPRTGDGYGYIF
>TRBD1|TRBV18|TRBJ2-7|few
TGTGCCAGCTCGATCCGGGGGACAGGGGTCTACGAGCAGTACTTC
CASSIRGTGVYEQYF
>.|TRBV19|TRBJ1-1|once
TGTGCCAGTACCGCTGATCGGGGGGCGTGGACTGAAGCTTTCTTT
CASTADRGAWTEAFF
>.|TRBV25-1|TRBJ1-1|.
TGTGTCAGCAGTGGAGAGAACACTGAAGCTTTCTTT
CVSSGENTEAFF
>.|TRBV11-3|TRBJ1-6|.
TGTGCCAGCAGCCTTTTAGGGTTTAATTCACCCCTCCACTTT
CASSLLGFNSPLHF
>.|TRBV12-1|TRBJ2-4|.
TGTGCCAGCAGCTCCTATCGGGCACTCGGACAGCAACTAGCCAAAAACATTCAGTACTTC
CASSSYRALGQQLAKNIQYF
>.|TRBV30|TRBJ1-2|.
TGTGCCTGGAAGGGCAATTCTTATGGCTACACCTTC
CAWKGNSYGYTF
>.|TRBV11-3|TRBJ2-3|.
TGTGCCAGCAGCTTGGGGGGTTTGGCGGGGAGCACAGATACGCAGTATTTT
CASSLGGLAGSTDTQYF
>.|TRBV15|TRBJ1-5|.
TGTGCCACCAGCAGTTTTTTGGCGGGTGATCAGCCCCAGCATTTT
CATSSFLAGDQPQHF
>TRBD1|TRBV5-1|TRBJ2-1|.
TGCGCCAGCAGCTTGGAGGCTAGGGGACAGGGTTTCCACAATGAGCAGTTCTTC
CASSLEARGQGFHNEQFF
>.|TRBV19|TRBJ2-1|.
TGTGCCAGTAAAGGGACTTATAATGAGCAGTTCTTC
CASKGTYNEQFF
>TRBD1|TRBV19|TRBJ2-7|few
TGTGCCAGTAGCGTGGGGACAGGGTCCTACGAGCAGTACTTC
CASSVGTGSYEQYF
>.|TRBV5-1|TRBJ2-3|.
TGCGCCAGCAGCCGGGCTAGCGCCGCAGATACGCAGTATTTT
CASSRASAADTQYF
>TRBD1|TRBV18|TRBJ1-5|few
TGTGCCAGCTCATCGACAGGGGACAATCAGCCCCAGCATTTT
CASSSTGDNQPQHF
>TRBD2|TRBV4-1|TRBJ2-7|.
TGCGCCAGCAGCCAAGGAGGCGGGAGGGCCCTCTACGAGCAGTACTTC
CASSQGGGRALYEQYF
>.|TRBV10-2|TRBJ2-2|once
TGCGCCAGCAGTGAGGTAGCAAACACCGGGGAGCTGTTTTTT
CASSEVANTGELFF
>.|TRBV19|TRBJ1-4|few
TGTGCCAGTAGTATAGCAGCAACTAATGAAAAACTGTTTTTT
CASSIAATNEKLFF
>.|TRBV29-1|TRBJ1-1|.
TGCAGCGTTATTGTAGGGGGGACTGAAGCTTTCTTT
CSVIVGGTEAFF
>TRBD2|TRBV6-8|TRBJ2-7|.
TGTGCCAGCAGTTTAGAGGGCCAGCGGGAGGGGGGTGAGCAGTACTTC
CASSLEGQREGGEQYF
>TRBD1|TRBV7-6|TRBJ2-2|.
TGTGCCAGCAGTTTTGTAGGGGGCGACACCGGGGAGCTGTTTTTT
CASSFVGGDTGELFF
>.|TRBV19|TRBJ1-1|.
TGTGCCAGTAGCCGACGAGTGAACACTGAAGCTTTCTTT
CASSRRVNTEAFF
>TRBD2|TRBV11-3|TRBJ2-1|few
TGTGCCAGCAGCAAGGGACTAGCGAGTCTCAATGAGCAGTTCTTC
CASSKGLASLNEQFF
>TRBD2|TRBV7-1|TRBJ2-2|.
TGTGCCAGCAGCGAGTTAGCGGGCACCGGGGAACTGTTTTTT
CASSELAGTGELFF
>TRBD2|TRBV6-8|TRBJ2-3|medium-sized
TGTGCCAGCAGTGGACTAGCGGGGGGCCCAGGCACAGATACGCAGTATTTT
CASSGLAGGPGTDTQYF
>TRBD1|TRBV28|TRBJ1-3|.
TGTGCCAGCAGACGGACAGGGTCAGGAAACACCATATATTTT
CASRRTGSGNTIYF
>.|TRBV18|TRBJ1-2|.
TGTGCCAGCTCACCACCTGCCCACACCTATGGCTACACCTTC
CASSPPAHTYGYTF
>TRBD2|TRBV5-1|TRBJ2-2|.
TGCGCCAGCAGCCATGGACTAGCGGATAACACCGGGGAGCTGTTTTTT
CASSHGLADNTGELFF
>.|TRBV5-1|TRBJ2-3|.
TGCGCCAGCAGCTTGGCCGGGGGAGCAGATACGCAGTATTTT
CASSLAGGADTQYF
>.|TRBV28|TRBJ1-1|.
TGTGCCAGCAGTACCCTTCGAGGGGCGGGCACTGAAGCTTTCTTT
CASSTLRGAGTEAFF
>.|TRBV18|TRBJ1-1|.
TGTGCCAGCTCACCACCATCCAGTAACTCGGGTACAGCTTTCTTT
CASSPPSSNSGTAFF
>TRBD1|TRBV11-3|TRBJ2-7|once
TGTGCCAGCAGCGTACAGGGGAAGGGCTACGAGCAGTACTTC
CASSVQGKGYEQYF
>.|TRBV29-1|TRBJ1-4|few
TGCAGCGCTTCCGGGACAACAGCAACTAATGAAAAACTGTTTTTT
CSASGTTATNEKLFF
>.|TRBV18|TRBJ2-3|.
TGTGCCAGCTCCCCTTCAGGGGGGGCCGATACGCAGTATTTT
CASSPSGGADTQYF
>TRBD1|TRBV11-3|TRBJ2-7|once
TGTGCCAGCAGCCAAGTGCTTAGGGGATTACAGGGGGCGTTACTTTACGAGCAGTACTTC
CASSQVLRGLQGALLYEQYF
>TRBD2|TRBV11-3|TRBJ2-3|.
TGTGCCAGCAGCCCCGCCGTGGCGGGAGGTGCAGATACGCAGTATTTT
CASSPAVAGGADTQYF
>.|TRBV19|TRBJ2-1|.
TGTGCCAGTAGACTCGACTTAGTCGGGGAATACAATGAGCAGTTCTTC
CASRLDLVGEYNEQFF
>.|TRBV18|TRBJ2-5|few
TGTGCCAGCTCACCCCTCGTCGGTTCAGAGACCCAGTACTTC
CASSPLVGSETQYF